Sequencing of this T cell receptor beta chain was carried out in a study of beta chain features in type 1 diabetes. V lost 2 bases and J 0 bases, leaving 8 bases between the germline ends. The CDR3 runs 15 residues. Germline CDR1 GTSNPN, CDR2 SVGIG (reference sequence). Based on CD45RO/CCR7/CD25/CD127/CD95/CD27, CD4+ regulatory, stem cell-like memory, naive and central memory cells were sorted. Expressed TCRB transcripts were sequenced because the isolated RNA had all been reverse transcribed beforehand. Several million reads on average were seen across naive, central memory and regulatory T cell samples. Profiling relied on immunoSEQ multiplex PCR, and the TCRdb table lists in-frame clones only, not all of them. The sample lists hundreds of thousands of clones; about an eighth were seen once. Regarding the study as a whole: Researchers report that Type 1 diabetes patients had moderately but significantly shorter TCRB CDR3s across all four CD4+ subsets. The similarity of naive, central memory and Treg TCRB repertoires appeared greater among patients than among healthy donors. Possibly, sequencing cDNA over-represented cells that had high TCR expression levels.

Regarding this clone: Its antigen is unknown.

The sequence came from a man between 18 and 35 years old with type 1 diabetes. The chain recombines TRBV30 with TRBJ2-6; D is unresolved. Sequenced material: naive CD4+ T cells from blood. The CDR3 is CAWSWASSGANVLTF. The CDR3 DNA is TGTGCCTGGAGTTGGGCTTCCTCTGGGGCCAACGTCCTGACTTTC.